These 26 T cell receptor beta chains originate from one sample sequenced in a study of human T cells and chemical hapten exposure. Time point here: pre-sensitization, week 0. Described treatment: therapeutic diphenylcyclopropenone sensitization with weekly scalp DPC. TCRdb passed the RACE reads through MiXCR, listing each CDR3 protein once. The profile shows 150,000 to 200,000 distinct CDR3 sequences, roughly 30% of them singletons. The sequences come from whole blood, collected in connection with sensitization to the hapten diphenylcyclopropenone (DPC). These receptor sequences come from a woman younger than 45 with alopecia areata. Some clones in this sample may be carry-over from other donors' samples.

This clonotype was observed once. The rearrangement links TRBV6-2 or TRBV6-3 to TRBJ1-1; D is unclear. V shed 10 bases and J shed 6 bases, with 18 bases lying between them. CDR3 length: 13 residues. Per the germline V gene, CDR1 is MNHEY and CDR2 is SVGEGT. The CDR3 here is CATKQLGSPEAFF. The DNA for the CDR3 is TGTGCCACCAAACAGCTTGGGAGTCCTGAAGCTTTCTTT.

The V and J genes are TRBV4-3 and TRBJ2-6; the match to TRBD2 covers 8 bases. CDR1 and CDR2 (germline): LGHNA, YSLEER. This CDR3 spans 18 amino acids. V lost 0 bases to trimming and J lost 4 bases; unmatched junction nucleotides: 8. This CDR3 reads CASSQDPAGGSGANVLTF. CDR3 DNA: TGCGCCAGCAGCCAAGATCCGGCGGGGGGCTCAGGGGCCAACGTCCTGACTTTC.

This chain uses TRBV29-1 with TRBJ1-1, with TRBD1 identical over 7 bases. The J segment lost 4 bases and the V segment lost 5 bases, leaving 4 bases of the junction unmatched. The CDR3 covers 12 residues. The V gene's germline CDR1 is SQVTM and CDR2 ANQGSEA. The CDR3 sequence: CSVWSGGTEAFF. In DNA, the CDR3 is TGCAGCGTTTGGTCAGGGGGCACTGAAGCTTTCTTT.

The rearrangement links TRBV5-5 to TRBJ1-2; D is unclear. The CDR3 is made up of 14 amino acids. The V end lost 1 base, the J end lost 2 bases, and 9 bases lay between the germline ends. From germline, CDR1 is SGHKS and CDR2 YYEKEE (reference sequence). The CDR3 DNA follows: TGTGCCAGCAGCTTGCGTCCGGGGAACTATGGCTACACCTTC. Its translation is CASSLRPGNYGYTF.

A few counts support this clonotype. The chain couples TRBV5-1 to TRBJ2-3; TRBD1 matches at 7 bases. The CDR3 is made up of 14 amino acids. The J segment lost 4 bases and the V segment lost 4 bases, leaving 6 bases of the junction unmatched. Germline CDR1 SGHRS, CDR2 YFSETQ. CDR3 region: CASSGGQEADTQYF. The CDR3 DNA reads TGCGCCAGCAGCGGAGGACAGGAGGCAGATACGCAGTATTTT. Variable domain in full (rest from reference TRBV5-1 and TRBJ2-3): KAGVTQTPRYLIKTRGQQVTLSCSPISGHRSVSWYQQTPGQGLQFLFEYFSETQRNKGNFPGRFSGRQFSNSRSEMNVSTLELGDSALYLCASSGGQEADTQYFGPGTRLTVL.

The table lists this clonotype with a few counts. V usage is TRBV7-2 and J usage is TRBJ2-7, with D uncertain. CDR1 SGHTA and CDR2 FQGNSA come from the germline V gene. The V and J ends lost 3 bases and 2 bases respectively, with 11 bases between them. This CDR3 comprises 14 residues. The CDR3 region is CASSFRQVTYEQYF. The DNA for the CDR3 is TGTGCCAGCAGCTTTCGCCAGGTTACCTACGAGCAGTACTTC.

This chain connects TRBV7-8 to TRBJ1-6, with D hard to call. The germline V gene encodes CDR1 SGHVS and CDR2 FQNEAQ. Trimming shortened V by 4 bases and J by 12 bases, and 13 bases separated the two germline ends. The CDR3 consists of 13 residues. The CDR3 bases are TGTGCCAGCAGCTACGGATGGGGAGAACCCCTCCACTTT. Amino acids: CASSYGWGEPLHF.

This clonotype was seen more than once but under ten times. V gene TRBV2 combines with J gene TRBJ2-2; 7 positions match TRBD1. CDR1 is SNHLY and CDR2 is FYNNEI in the germline V gene. V was pared by 1 base and J by 8 bases, with 4 bases of the junction left unmatched. CDR3 length equals 14 residues. CDR3: CASSEGTGRGELFF. The DNA of the CDR3 is TGTGCCAGCAGTGAAGGGACAGGCCGGGGGGAGCTGTTTTTT.

The table lists this clonotype with a few counts. V is TRBV10-3 and J is TRBJ2-2, with 10 bases fitting TRBD2. The length of the CDR3 is 13 residues. In germline, CDR1 is ENHRY, CDR2 SYGVKD. The DNA for the CDR3 is TGTGCTACACTAGCGGGAAACACCGGGGAGCTGTTTTTT. Encoded protein: CATLAGNTGELFF.

V usage is TRBV30 and J usage is TRBJ1-2, with D perhaps TRBD1 (5 bases). Trimming left V 4 bases short and J 4 bases short, with 16 bases between. Germline V gives CDR1 GTSNPN, CDR2 SVGIG (reference sequence). This CDR3 spans 14 amino acids. As DNA, the CDR3 is TGTGCCTGGACTGGGGCAGGGTTGAGCTATGGCTACACCTTC. Encoded protein: CAWTGAGLSYGYTF.

This clonotype was detected only a few times. V usage is TRBV9 and J usage is TRBJ1-2, with 9 bases aligning to TRBD1. The CDR3 is 15 residues long. V shed 3 bases and J 3 bases; nucleotides not matched to a gene: 6. Looked up from germline, CDR1 is SGDLS and CDR2 is YYNGEE. The CDR3 bases are TGTGCCAGCAGCGCACGACAGGGGGTGGACTATGGCTACACCTTC. Protein product: CASSARQGVDYGYTF. Full variable domain (outside the CDR3, taken from reference TRBV9 and TRBJ1-2): DSGVTQTPKHLITATGQRVTLRCSPRSGDLSVYWYQQSLDQGLQFLIQYYNGEERAKGNILERFSAQQFPDLHSELNLSSLELGDSALYFCASSARQGVDYGYTFGSGTRLTVV.

As DNA, the CDR3 is TGTGCCAGCAGCGTCAGTAAGGGGACCCAGTACTTC. It yields the protein CASSVSKGTQYF. The chain combines TRBV5-6 with TRBJ2-5; no definite D call. Trimming removed 4 bases at V and 7 bases at J, with 11 bases between. The CDR3 totals 12 residues. The germline V gene encodes CDR1 SGHDT and CDR2 YYEEEE.

The chain links TRBV10-3 to TRBJ1-4; tentatively, D is TRBD1 (6 bases). With 0 bases removed from V and 7 bases from J, the gap between germline ends came to 12 bases. Germline assignment: CDR1 ENHRY and CDR2 SYGVKD. This CDR3 has 15 amino acids. The CDR3 region has the DNA TGTGCCATCAGTGAGTCAGGGGGGCAAAGTGAAAAACTGTTTTTT. The encoded protein is CAISESGGQSEKLFF.

This clonotype was seen only a few times. This chain uses TRBV7-2 with TRBJ2-3, with a possible D match to TRBD2 (7 bases). CDR3 length equals 15 residues. V was cut by 3 bases and J by 3 bases, with 13 bases left in between. Germline V gene lookup returns CDR1 SGHTA and CDR2 FQGNSA. CDR3 protein: CASSFLGGATDTQYF. DNA for the CDR3: TGTGCCAGCAGCTTTTTGGGGGGGGCTACAGATACGCAGTATTTT.

The chain recombines TRBV5-1 with TRBJ2-1; 10 nucleotides match TRBD1. The ends lost 0 bases at V and 5 bases at J; junction bases unmatched: 5. The CDR3 runs 16 residues. Germline V lookup: CDR1 SGHRS, CDR2 YFSETQ. CDR3 loop: CASSLETGGYNNEQFF. CDR3 nucleotides: TGCGCCAGCAGCTTGGAGACAGGGGGCTATAACAATGAGCAGTTCTTC. The variable domain in full, completed from reference TRBV5-1 and TRBJ2-1, reads KAGVTQTPRYLIKTRGQQVTLSCSPISGHRSVSWYQQTPGQGLQFLFEYFSETQRNKGNFPGRFSGRQFSNSRSEMNVSTLELGDSALYLCASSLETGGYNNEQFFGPGTRLTVL.

The chain combines TRBV7-2 with TRBJ2-3; 9 bases agree with TRBD2. The CDR3 extends over 17 amino acids. J was trimmed by 0 bases and V by 0 bases; bases with no gene match: 4. Germline lookup yields CDR1 SGHTA and CDR2 FQGNSA. In DNA form, the CDR3 reads TGTGCCAGCAGCTTAGCTTTGGCGGGGGGGAGCACAGATACGCAGTATTTT. Protein product: CASSLALAGGSTDTQYF.

This clonotype was seen a single time. This sequence joins TRBV20-1 and TRBJ2-3; no reliable D call. CDR3 length equals 14 residues. The germline V and J ends were trimmed by 3 bases and 2 bases, with 12 bases remaining between them. Germline CDR1 DFQATT, CDR2 SNEGSKA (reference sequence). The CDR3 DNA reads TGCAGTGCTAGCGTAGTAAGGGACACAGATACGCAGTATTTT. Encoded protein: CSASVVRDTDTQYF.

This clonotype was picked up a small number of times. This chain links TRBV10-3 with TRBJ2-7; perhaps TRBD1 as D (5 bases). This CDR3 spans 12 amino acids. Trimming removed 6 bases from V and 5 bases from J, with 11 bases in between. The germline CDR1 and CDR2 sequences are ENHRY and SYGVKD. The CDR3: CAISQGTHEQYF. The CDR3 DNA is TGTGCCATCAGCCAGGGAACACACGAGCAGTACTTC.

With respect to this clonotype: A junction boundary mismatches the germline segment, possibly from a read error. CDR3 loop: CVSTPRAGQLPSSYGYTF. In nucleotides, the CDR3 is TGTGTCAGCACCCCCCGAGCAGGGCAGTTGCCGTCGAGCTATGGCTACACCTTC. The chain uses TRBV13 and TRBJ1-2; perhaps TRBD1 as D (5 bases). This CDR3 has 18 amino acids. Germline-derived CDR1 and CDR2 are PRHDT and FYEKMQ (reference sequence).

The gene calls are TRBV7-2 and TRBJ1-1, with TRBD1 matching over 9 bases. There are 15 residues in the CDR3. V was clipped by 2 bases and J by 5 bases; unmatched bases: 6. Germline V CDR1 and CDR2: SGHTA, FQGNSA. CDR3 region: CASSLQDRGLTEAFF. The CDR3 bases are TGTGCCAGCAGCTTACAGGACAGGGGACTAACTGAAGCTTTCTTT.

V usage is TRBV9 and J usage is TRBJ1-2; D gene ambiguous. The germline CDR1 and CDR2 sequences are SGDLS and YYNGEE. The CDR3 contains 16 residues. The V end lost 3 bases, the J end lost 1 base, and 16 bases lay between the germline ends. CDR3 amino acids: CASSALLREVNYGYTF. Here the CDR3 DNA reads TGTGCCAGCAGCGCCCTGCTAAGAGAGGTTAACTATGGCTACACCTTC. Supplemented by reference TRBV9 and TRBJ1-2, the full variable domain reads DSGVTQTPKHLITATGQRVTLRCSPRSGDLSVYWYQQSLDQGLQFLIQYYNGEERAKGNILERFSAQQFPDLHSELNLSSLELGDSALYFCASSALLREVNYGYTFGSGTRLTVV.

This clonotype has only a few counts. The gene calls are TRBV28 and TRBJ2-1; 7 bases map to TRBD2. The CDR3 runs 13 residues. V gave up 2 bases and J gave up 10 bases; unmatched junction bases: 5. The germline V gene has CDR1 MDHEN and CDR2 SYDVKM. In DNA form, the CDR3 reads TGTGCCAGCAGTTTAGAACTAGCGCGGGAGCAGTTCTTC. It codes for CASSLELAREQFF.

Here the CDR3 DNA reads TGTGCCAGCAGTTACGGGCAGGCCCTCTCTGGGGCCAACGTCCTGACTTTC. It codes for CASSYGQALSGANVLTF. This chain connects TRBV6-2 or TRBV6-3 to TRBJ2-6; D remains ambiguous. This CDR3 contains 17 residues. The germline V and J ends were trimmed by 2 bases and 0 bases, with 11 bases remaining between them. From germline, CDR1 is MNHEY and CDR2 SVGEGT.

The chain has TRBV7-2 and TRBJ2-5; TRBD2 aligns across 10 bases. Trimming removed 5 bases from V and 2 bases from J; junction bases left unmatched: 5. CDR1 and CDR2 (germline): SGHTA, FQGNSA. The CDR3 consists of 15 residues. CDR3 sequence (DNA): TGTGCCAGCAGCCCGAGCGGGAGGGTTCAAGAGACCCAGTACTTC. It is translated as CASSPSGRVQETQYF.

This clonotype was counted between two and nine times. V gene TRBV28 combines with J gene TRBJ1-1; D might be TRBD1 (5 bases). CDR3 length: 15 amino acids. Germline lookup yields CDR1 MDHEN and CDR2 SYDVKM. Trimming took off 2 bases at V and 1 base at J, with 11 bases between the two ends. The CDR3 DNA reads TGTGCCAGCAGTTTAGCAGGGAACGCGAACACTGAAGCTTTCTTT. This sequence encodes CASSLAGNANTEAFF.

The chain uses TRBV2 and TRBJ2-7, with D maybe TRBD2 (5 bases). The CDR3 loop spans 12 amino acids. Germline CDR1 is SNHLY and CDR2 is FYNNEI. The V end was cut by 3 bases, the J end by 4 bases, with 7 bases between. Here the CDR3 reads CASSDGVYEQYF. CDR3 bases: TGTGCCAGCAGTGACGGGGTTTACGAGCAGTACTTC.